This T cell receptor (beta chain) was found in a study of cytomegalovirus exposure and HLA in healthy donors. With 60 Vbeta and 13 Jbeta primers, the PCR was carried out. Some clones are missing from TCRdb's copy, which holds only in-frame ones; the method was immunoSEQ multiplex PCR. The sample carries some 150,000 clones, 65% to 75% recorded once. Material: PBMCs. This receptor was identified in a man aged 55-75 years in good health and CMV-seronegative.

CDR3 protein: CASSFDRGNEQYF. CDR3 in DNA: TGTGCCAGCAGTTTCGACAGGGGCAACGAGCAGTACTTC. V gene TRBV28 combines with J gene TRBJ2-7; 8 bases fit TRBD1. V lost 3 bases to trimming and J lost 5 bases; unmatched junction nucleotides: 3. The CDR3 is 13 residues long. Germline V lookup: CDR1 MDHEN, CDR2 SYDVKM.